This T cell receptor (beta chain) was profiled in a study of shared clonotypes between healthy human individuals (TCRdb year 2020). Looking at the study overall: A few men and two women, aged 18 to 49 years, made up the cohort. For each donor, three plates each were used for CD4 naive and CD4 memory, two plates were used for CD8 naive, and one plate was used for CD8 memory. Blood TCR repertoires of a handful of healthy adults were deeply sequenced to estimate repertoire size and the extent of clonotype sharing between individuals. To increase sequencing depth and limit assay-specific biases, different laboratories used diverse techniques to prepare libraries and sequence TCR repertoires. Each donor's leukapheresis produced roughly between roughly 0.85 and 9.5 billion PBMCs.

TCR CDR3 regions were amplified from genomic DNA by multiplex PCR using the deep immunoSEQ assay. Extracted genomic DNA from each cell subset was spread evenly across all wells of several immunoSEQ 96-well plates, with each plate serving as a replicate. Each replicate PCR for sorted subsets received about 180 ng genomic DNA, equal to about 30,000 T cell genomes. Purified libraries were measured with a Qubit 3.0 fluorometer, size-checked on a Bioanalyzer 2100, and measured again with the KAPA Library Quantification kit. A separate single-read 150-cycle Illumina NextSeq 550 flow cell was used to sequence each immunoSEQ 96-well plate. The authors' analysis ran thus. Because the immunoSEQ output held only junctional sequences and lacked quality scores, the filtering could not match the filtering applied to full-length reads. To assign V/J genes and CDR3, sequences were annotated against IMGT germline references using PyIR, a Python wrapper for IgBLAST v1.9. Reads were filtered out if the reads had weak V/J assignments (E-value above 1e-6), no CDR3, stop codons, out-of-frame junctions, or ambiguous translated residues. A V3J clonotype was defined by an identical inferred V gene, J gene, and CDR3 amino acid sequence. To compute the percentage overlap between repertoires, the number of shared unique clonotypes was divided by the size of the smaller repertoire. Three approaches were used to assess repertoire richness: RTK rarefaction, the Chao1 estimator, and Recon v2.1 estimates of unobserved clonotypes. For all TCRbeta clonotypes obtained by the gDNA method from a few donors, generation probabilities were computed with OLGA. TCRdb retrieved this table from immuneACCESS and kept in-frame rearrangements only. Not all clones are present; in checked studies, unresolved V genes account for under half, and no reason is known for the remainder. V and J calls and clone size are those listed in that table; D and trimming were worked out from the DNA. The sample table shows about 2.4 million clones, and over 85% are seen once. The ten largest clones capture roughly 0.36% of the sample.

Comment on this clone: Its target antigen remains unknown. The record has no base qualities; no much larger clone is one base away.

Cut back by 5 bases and 1 base, the V and J ends lie 11 bases apart. The CDR1 and CDR2 encoded by the germline V gene are MDHEN and SYDVKM. From cysteine to phenylalanine, the CDR3 is 14 amino acids long. The retained sequence is limited to the CDR3, 42 bases, with the frame set at the first base. General findings and caveats noted by the study authors: Rarefaction of sorted-subset datasets indicated incomplete sequencing despite the large sequencing depth. Compared with non-shared clonotypes, clonotypes shared by all four sorted-subset donors had higher generation probabilities. Across a few donors, 5% to 6% of naive CD4, approximately 3.5% of naive CD8, about 2.3% of memory CD4, and about 0.4% of memory CD8 clonotypes were shared. Larger estimated clonotype richness was generally found for naive subsets than for memory subsets. Sampling was limited to blood, and TCR repertoires in tissue likely differ from TCR repertoires in blood. Because the study included a small number of donors, the genetic and exposure-history diversity represented was limited. Pairwise subsampling led to the expectation that sequencing depth would affect the degree of clonotype sharing among donors.

Healthy HIV-negative adults with no recently reported acute infections or vaccinations were included as donors. All donors were Caucasian adults living in Nashville, Tennessee, USA. Magnetic negative selection was used to enrich CD4+ T cells, after which naive cells were positively selected on CD45RA and the negative fraction became the memory subset. Blood was collected by leukapheresis, and PBMCs were isolated by Ficoll-Histopaque density gradient centrifugation and then cryopreserved in liquid nitrogen vapor phase. Analytical flow cytometry was used to check the purity and quantity of each magnetically sorted T cell population. Genomic DNA was isolated from every sorted fraction and measured by UV absorbance on a Nanodrop 2000c.

The sequencing sample was made of naive CD4+ T cells from PBMCs. What the cell subset or site label conveys for this sample: CD45RA+ positively selected. This TCR was recovered from a man aged 18 to 30 in good health. Some clones in this sample may be carry-over from other donors' samples. The sequence links TRBV28 to TRBJ1-1, and perhaps TRBD1 as D gene, on 6 matching bases. The DNA is as follows: TGTGCCAGCAGTCTCATACAGGGGAACACTGAAGCTTTCTTT. It is translated as CASSLIQGNTEAFF.